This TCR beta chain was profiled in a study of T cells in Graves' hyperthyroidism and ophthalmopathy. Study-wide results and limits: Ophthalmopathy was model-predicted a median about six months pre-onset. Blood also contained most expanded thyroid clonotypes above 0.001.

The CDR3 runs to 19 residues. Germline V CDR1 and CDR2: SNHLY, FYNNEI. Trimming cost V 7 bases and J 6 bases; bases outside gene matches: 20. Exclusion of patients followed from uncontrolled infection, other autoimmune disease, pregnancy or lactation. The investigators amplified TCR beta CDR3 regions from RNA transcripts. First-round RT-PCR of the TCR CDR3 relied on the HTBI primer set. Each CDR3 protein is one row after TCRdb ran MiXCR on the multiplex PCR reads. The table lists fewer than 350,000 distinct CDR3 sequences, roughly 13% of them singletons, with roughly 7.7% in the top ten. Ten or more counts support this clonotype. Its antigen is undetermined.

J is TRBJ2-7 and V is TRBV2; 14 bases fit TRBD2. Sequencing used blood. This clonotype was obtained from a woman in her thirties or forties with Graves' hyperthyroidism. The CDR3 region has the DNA TGTGCCAGCACCAAGGGAGGGCCACGACTAGCGGGAGGGCCAGGCGAGCAGTACTTC. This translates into CASTKGGPRLAGGPGEQYF.